The next 5 T cell receptor beta chains were all read from a single sample in a study of early T cells in non-severe SARS-CoV-2 infection. MiXCR, applied by TCRdb to the 5' RACE reads, yields one record per CDR3 protein. The sample includes fewer than 80,000 distinct CDR3 sequences, 8.5% to 10% of them seen just once. Sequencing was carried out using whole blood. These receptors all come from an adult who was a healthcare worker with PCR-confirmed SARS-CoV-2 infection or an uninfected control (not recorded which).

This clonotype has a handful of counts. The rearrangement uses TRBV5-1 and TRBJ2-1, with D perhaps matching TRBD2 (5 bases). The CDR3 is made up of 14 amino acids. In germline, CDR1 is SGHRS, CDR2 YFSETQ. The ends were cut back, 3 bases at V and 10 bases at J, with 17 bases in the middle. CDR3 in amino acids: CASSSTMPSGEQFF. In DNA form, the CDR3 reads TGCGCCAGCAGCTCGACTATGCCTTCGGGAGAGCAGTTCTTC. The entire variable domain, with the rest obtained from reference TRBV5-1 and TRBJ2-1, is as follows: KAGVTQTPRYLIKTRGQQVTLSCSPISGHRSVSWYQQTPGQGLQFLFEYFSETQRNKGNFPGRFSGRQFSNSRSEMNVSTLELGDSALYLCASSSTMPSGEQFFGPGTRLTVL.

This clonotype showed up just a few times. This sequence joins TRBV9 and TRBJ2-1, with TRBD2 identical over 8 bases. After removal of 3 bases from V and 6 bases from J, the junction contained 8 bases not matched to a gene. This CDR3 comprises 15 residues. CDR1 and CDR2 (germline): SGDLS, YYNGEE. The CDR3 DNA reads as TGTGCCAGCAGCGACGGACTAGCCCTCGCCAATGAGCAGTTCTTC. This encodes CASSDGLALANEQFF.

This chain joins TRBV20-1 and TRBJ2-3, with D uncertain. There are 15 residues in the CDR3. CDR1 and CDR2 from the germline V gene are DFQATT and SNEGSKA (reference sequence). Trimming removed 4 bases at V and 2 bases at J, with 16 bases between. The CDR3 spells CSATLPIEVTDTQYF. The CDR3 bases are TGCAGTGCTACGCTCCCCATCGAGGTCACAGATACGCAGTATTTT.

A few counts support this clonotype. This chain uses TRBV12-3 or TRBV12-4 with TRBJ2-5; 7 bases match TRBD1. The CDR3 has 14 amino acids. V shed 6 bases, J shed 1 base, and the junction held 5 bases outside the gene matches. The CDR3 nucleotides read TGTGCCAGCAGACTCGGGACAGCCCAAGAGACCCAGTACTTC. Translated, it gives CASRLGTAQETQYF.

This chain joins TRBV10-1 and TRBJ2-1; tentatively, D is TRBD2 (7 bases). The CDR3 totals 15 residues. Germline V gene lookup returns CDR1 WNHNN and CDR2 SYGVQD (reference sequence). V was shortened by 5 bases and J by 2 bases, with 13 bases between the two germline ends. The CDR3 region is CASSKRDTAYNEQFF. CDR3 bases: TGCGCCAGCAGTAAGCGGGACACGGCCTACAATGAGCAGTTCTTC.